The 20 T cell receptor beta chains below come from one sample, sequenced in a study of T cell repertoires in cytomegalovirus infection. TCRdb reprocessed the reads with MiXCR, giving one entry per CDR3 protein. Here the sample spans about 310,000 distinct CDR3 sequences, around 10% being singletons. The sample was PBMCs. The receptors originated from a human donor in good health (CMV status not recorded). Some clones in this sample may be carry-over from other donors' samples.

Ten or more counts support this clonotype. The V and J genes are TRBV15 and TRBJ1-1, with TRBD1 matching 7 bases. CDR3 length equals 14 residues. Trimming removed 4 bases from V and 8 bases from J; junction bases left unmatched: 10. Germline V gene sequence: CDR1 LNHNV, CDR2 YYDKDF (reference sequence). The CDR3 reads CATSNRQGRDEAFF. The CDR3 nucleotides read TGTGCCACCAGCAACAGACAGGGAAGGGACGAAGCTTTCTTT.

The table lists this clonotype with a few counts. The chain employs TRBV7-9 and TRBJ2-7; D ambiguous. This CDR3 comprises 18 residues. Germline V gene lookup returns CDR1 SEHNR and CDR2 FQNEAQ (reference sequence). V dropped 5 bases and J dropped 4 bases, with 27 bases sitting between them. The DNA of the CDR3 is TGTGCCAGCAGCCAATCGCAAAAACAACCGGAAAGTGTGTACGAGCAGTACTTC. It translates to CASSQSQKQPESVYEQYF. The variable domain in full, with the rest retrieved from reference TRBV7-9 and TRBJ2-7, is DTGVSQNPRHKITKRGQNVTFRCDPISEHNRLYWYRQTLGQGPEFLTYFQNEAQLEKSRLLSDRFSAERPKGSFSTLEIQRTEQGDSAMYLCASSQSQKQPESVYEQYFGPGTRLTVT.

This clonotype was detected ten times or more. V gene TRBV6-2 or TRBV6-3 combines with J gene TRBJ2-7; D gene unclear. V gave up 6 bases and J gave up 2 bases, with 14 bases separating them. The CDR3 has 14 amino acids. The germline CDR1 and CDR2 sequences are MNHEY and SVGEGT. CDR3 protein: CASSHSYRPYEQYV. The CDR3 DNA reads TGTGCCAGCAGCCACTCGTACAGACCCTACGAGCAGTACGTC.

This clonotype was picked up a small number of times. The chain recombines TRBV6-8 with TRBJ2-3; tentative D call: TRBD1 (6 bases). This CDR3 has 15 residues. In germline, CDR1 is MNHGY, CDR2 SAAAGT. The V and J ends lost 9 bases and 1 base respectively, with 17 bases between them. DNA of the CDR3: TGTGCCAGTTCCCGGGACAAGTCCGGCACAGATACGCAGTATTTT. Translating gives CASSRDKSGTDTQYF.

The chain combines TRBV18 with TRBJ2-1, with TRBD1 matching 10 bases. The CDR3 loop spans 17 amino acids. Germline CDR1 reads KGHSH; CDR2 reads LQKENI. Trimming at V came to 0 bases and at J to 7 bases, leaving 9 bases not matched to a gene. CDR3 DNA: TGTGCCAGCTCACCACCTGACAGGGGGCTGCATCGGAATGAGCAGTTCTTC. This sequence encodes CASSPPDRGLHRNEQFF.

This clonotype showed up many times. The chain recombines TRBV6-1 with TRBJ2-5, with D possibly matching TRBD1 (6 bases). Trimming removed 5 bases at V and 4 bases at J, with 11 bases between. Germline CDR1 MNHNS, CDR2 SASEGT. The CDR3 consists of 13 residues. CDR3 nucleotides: TGTGCCAGCAGTCACACAGGGAGAGAGACCCAGTACTTC. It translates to CASSHTGRETQYF.

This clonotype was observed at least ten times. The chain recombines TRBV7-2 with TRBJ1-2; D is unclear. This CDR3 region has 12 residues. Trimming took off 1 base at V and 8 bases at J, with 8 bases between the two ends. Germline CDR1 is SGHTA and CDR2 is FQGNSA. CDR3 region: CASSLELYGYTF. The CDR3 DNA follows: TGTGCCAGCAGCTTAGAACTTTACGGCTACACCTTC.

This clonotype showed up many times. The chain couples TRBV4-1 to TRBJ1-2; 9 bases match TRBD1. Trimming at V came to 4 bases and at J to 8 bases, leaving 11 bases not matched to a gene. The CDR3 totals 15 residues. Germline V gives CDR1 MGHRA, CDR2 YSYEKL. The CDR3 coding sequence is TGCGCCAGCAGCCTCGGACAGGGGCCCCCACGGGGCTACACCTTC. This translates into CASSLGQGPPRGYTF.

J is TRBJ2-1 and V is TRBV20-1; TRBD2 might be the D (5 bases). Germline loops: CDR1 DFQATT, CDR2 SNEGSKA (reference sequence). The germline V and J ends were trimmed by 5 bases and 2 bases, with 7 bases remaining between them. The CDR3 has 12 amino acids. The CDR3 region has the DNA TGCAGTGCTTCCGGGACCTACAATGAGCAGTTCTTC. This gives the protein CSASGTYNEQFF.

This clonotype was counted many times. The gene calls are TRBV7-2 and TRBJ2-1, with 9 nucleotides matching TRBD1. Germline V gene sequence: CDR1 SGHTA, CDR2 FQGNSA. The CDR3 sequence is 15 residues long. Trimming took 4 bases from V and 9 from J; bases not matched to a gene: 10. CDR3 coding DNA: TGTGCCAGCAGCTCCCGGACAGGGGAAAGTAGTGAGCAGTTCTTC. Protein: CASSSRTGESSEQFF.

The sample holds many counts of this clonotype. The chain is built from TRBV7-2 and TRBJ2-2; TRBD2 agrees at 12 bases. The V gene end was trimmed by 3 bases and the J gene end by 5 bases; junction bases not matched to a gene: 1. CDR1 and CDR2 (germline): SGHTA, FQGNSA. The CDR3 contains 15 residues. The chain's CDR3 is CASSFGLAGTGELFF. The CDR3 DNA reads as TGTGCCAGCAGCTTTGGACTAGCGGGGACCGGGGAGCTGTTTTTT.

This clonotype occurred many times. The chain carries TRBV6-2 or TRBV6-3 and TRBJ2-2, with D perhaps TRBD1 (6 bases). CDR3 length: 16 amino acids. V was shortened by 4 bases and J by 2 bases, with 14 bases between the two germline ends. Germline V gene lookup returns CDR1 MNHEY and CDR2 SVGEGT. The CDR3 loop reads CASSFFQGINTGELFF. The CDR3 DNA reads TGTGCCAGCAGTTTTTTCCAGGGGATAAACACCGGGGAGCTGTTTTTT.

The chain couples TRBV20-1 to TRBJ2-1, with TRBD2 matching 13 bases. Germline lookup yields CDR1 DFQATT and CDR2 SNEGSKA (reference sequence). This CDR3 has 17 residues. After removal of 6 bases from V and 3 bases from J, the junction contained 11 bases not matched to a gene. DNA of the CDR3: TGCAGTGCCGTACCGCGGACTAGCGGGGGAATCTACAATGAGCAGTTCTTC. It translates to CSAVPRTSGGIYNEQFF.

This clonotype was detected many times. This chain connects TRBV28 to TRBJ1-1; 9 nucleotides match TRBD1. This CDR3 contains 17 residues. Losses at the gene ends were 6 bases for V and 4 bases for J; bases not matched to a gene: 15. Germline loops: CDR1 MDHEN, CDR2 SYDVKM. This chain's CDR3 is CASRSGTGWARTTEAFF. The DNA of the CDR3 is TGTGCCAGCAGATCCGGGACAGGGTGGGCCCGAACCACTGAAGCTTTCTTT.

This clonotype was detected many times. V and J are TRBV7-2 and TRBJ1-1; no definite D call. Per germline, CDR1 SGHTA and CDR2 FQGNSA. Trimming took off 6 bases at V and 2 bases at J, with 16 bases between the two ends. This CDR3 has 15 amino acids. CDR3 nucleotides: TGTGCCAGCAGGAATAGGGAGGCAGATAACACTGAAGCTTTCTTT. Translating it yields CASRNREADNTEAFF.

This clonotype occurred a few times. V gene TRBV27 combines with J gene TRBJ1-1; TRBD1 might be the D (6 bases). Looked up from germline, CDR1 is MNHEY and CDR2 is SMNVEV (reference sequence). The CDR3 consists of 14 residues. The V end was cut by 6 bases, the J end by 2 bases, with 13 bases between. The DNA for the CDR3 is TGTGCCAGCAGCTGGATGGGGGGCAACACTGAAGCTTTCTTT. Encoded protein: CASSWMGGNTEAFF.

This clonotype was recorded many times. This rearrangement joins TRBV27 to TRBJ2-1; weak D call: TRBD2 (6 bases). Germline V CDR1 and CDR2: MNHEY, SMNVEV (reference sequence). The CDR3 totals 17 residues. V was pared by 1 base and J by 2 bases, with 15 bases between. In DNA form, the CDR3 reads TGTGCCAGCAGTTTATGGTACGGGACTCAAGCCTACAATGAGCAGTTCTTC. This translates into CASSLWYGTQAYNEQFF.

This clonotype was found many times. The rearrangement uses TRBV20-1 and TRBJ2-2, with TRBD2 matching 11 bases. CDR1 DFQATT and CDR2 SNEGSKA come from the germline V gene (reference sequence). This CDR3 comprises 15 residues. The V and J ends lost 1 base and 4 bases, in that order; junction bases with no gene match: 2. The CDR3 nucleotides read TGCAGTGCTAGAGTAGCGGGGGGGCCCACCGGGGAGCTGTTTTTT. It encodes CSARVAGGPTGELFF.

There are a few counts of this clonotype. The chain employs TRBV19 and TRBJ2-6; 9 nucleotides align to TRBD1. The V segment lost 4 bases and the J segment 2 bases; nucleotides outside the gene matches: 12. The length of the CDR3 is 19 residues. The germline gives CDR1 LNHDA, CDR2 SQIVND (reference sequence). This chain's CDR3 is CASSTGQGYFSPGANVLTF. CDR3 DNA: TGTGCCAGTAGTACGGGACAGGGATATTTTTCTCCTGGGGCCAACGTCCTGACTTTC.

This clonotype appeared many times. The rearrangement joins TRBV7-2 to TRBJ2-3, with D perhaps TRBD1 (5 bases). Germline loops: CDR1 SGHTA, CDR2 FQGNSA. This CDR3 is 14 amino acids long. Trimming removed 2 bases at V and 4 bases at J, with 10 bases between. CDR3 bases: TGTGCCAGCAGCTTAAAAAGGGGCCCAGATACGCAGTATTTT. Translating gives CASSLKRGPDTQYF.